A selection of T cell receptor beta chains follows, all from one sample in a study of long-term antiretroviral therapy in people with HIV. The protocol was immunoSEQ multiplex PCR, while the TCRdb copy is restricted to in-frame clones and leaves out a portion. The sample includes about 24,000 clones, approximately 90% of them seen just once. The specimen comprised unsorted PBMCs, sampled 1.8 years before starting antiretroviral therapy. The receptors derive from a man aged 50-59 years with HIV. CDR3s include the opening cysteine and the closing phenylalanine or tryptophan. The order of the fields is V gene, J gene, clone size, D gene, CDR3 DNA, CDR3 protein. The D gene is left open where the match is weak. The listing skips clone size in some rows; elsewhere it reads once, few, many or a size class.

>TRBV19|TRBJ1-5|NA|TRBD1
TGTGCCAGTAGTATCGACACGAACGGACAGGGACGGATTGCCCAGCATTTT
CASSIDTNGQGRIAQHF
>TRBV5-1|TRBJ2-7|few|NA
TGCGCCAGCTACTTGGATCCTGCCACCTACGAGCAGTACTTC
CASYLDPATYEQYF
>TRBV27|TRBJ1-2|NA|TRBD1
TGTGCCAGCAGTCCTGGGACAGCTGTTTCGGTGAATGGCTACACCTTC
CASSPGTAVSVNGYTF
>TRBV19|TRBJ1-1|once|NA
TGTGCCAGTAGTAGACTTGGGGGTCCCCCGTACACTGAAGCTTTCTTT
CASSRLGGPPYTEAFF
>TRBV5-4|TRBJ2-7|NA|NA
TGTGCCAGCAGCTTGTCCTCGACGGACTCCTACGAGCAGTACTTC
CASSLSSTDSYEQYF
>TRBV4-2|TRBJ1-3|NA|NA
TGTGCCAGCAGCCAAAGCATCGGGGGTATCTCTGGAAACACCATATATTTT
CASSQSIGGISGNTIYF
>TRBV29-1|TRBJ1-4|NA|NA
TGCAGCGCCCTAGGCCCGGATGAAAAACTGTTTTTT
CSALGPDEKLFF
>TRBV30|TRBJ1-2|NA|NA
TGTGCCTGGAGTGTCGTACGCCCCGACTATGGCTACACCTTC
CAWSVVRPDYGYTF
>TRBV5-6|TRBJ1-1|NA|TRBD1
TGTGCCAGCAGCACGCCCCTCGACAGGGAAGGCACTGAAGCTTTCTTT
CASSTPLDREGTEAFF
>TRBV5-1|TRBJ2-3|NA|TRBD2
TGCGCCAGCAGCCTTGAACTAGCGGGGAGCACAGATACGCAGTATTTT
CASSLELAGSTDTQYF
>TRBV5-1|TRBJ2-7|few|NA
TGCGCCAGCAGCTTGGCCTCTGGCGGGCCCACCTACGAGCAGTACTTC
CASSLASGGPTYEQYF
>TRBV5-1|TRBJ2-7|NA|NA
TGCGCCAGCACCAGTGACAGGACTGACTACGAGCAGTACTTC
CASTSDRTDYEQYF
>TRBV29-1|TRBJ2-7|NA|TRBD1
TGCAGCGCCGGAGCGACAGGGCCCTACGAGCAGTACTTC
CSAGATGPYEQYF
>TRBV7-2|TRBJ2-3|NA|TRBD1
TGTGCCAGCAGCGTGGACAGGGCTGATACGCAGTATTTT
CASSVDRADTQYF
>TRBV7-2|TRBJ2-5|NA|NA
TGTGCCAGCAGCTTAGAGGACGGTGAGACCCAGTACTTC
CASSLEDGETQYF
>TRBV4-3|TRBJ2-7|NA|NA
TGCGCCAGCAGCCAGGGGACGCAATCCTACGAGCAGTACTTC
CASSQGTQSYEQYF
>TRBV7-9|TRBJ2-7|few|NA
TGTGCCAGCAGCACCAGGGATATCGAGCAGTACTTC
CASSTRDIEQYF
>TRBV27|TRBJ2-7|NA|NA
TGTGCCAGCAGTTTACAGGGGAACTACGAGCAGTACTTC
CASSLQGNYEQYF
>TRBV6-5|TRBJ2-2|NA|NA
TGTGCCAGCAGTCCCACCGAGGGATCCATCGGGGAGCTGTTTTTT
CASSPTEGSIGELFF
>TRBV13|TRBJ1-2|medium-sized|NA
TGTGCCAGCAGCTTAGTTGCCAGCGGGAATTTCTATGGCTACACCTTC
CASSLVASGNFYGYTF
>TRBV10-3|TRBJ2-1|NA|TRBD1
TGTGCCATCAGTGAGTGGACAGGACAGGTTGAGCAGTTCTTC
CAISEWTGQVEQFF
>TRBV5-1|TRBJ2-1|NA|NA
TGCGCCAGCGACTTCGGTGGGGGGAATGAGCAGTTCTTC
CASDFGGGNEQFF